The 15 T cell receptor beta chains in this list originate from one sample, sequenced in a study of CD8 T cells in Susac syndrome. Reverse transcription of roughly 0.5 to 1 ug RNA was carried out with random hexamers. A single record per CDR3 protein comes from TCRdb applying MiXCR to the immunoSEQ multiplex PCR reads. The data contain over 80,000 distinct CDR3 sequences, just under 95% of them singletons. Specimen: CD8+ T cells from PBMCs. Receptors were obtained from a human donor in good health.

This sequence joins TRBV19 and TRBJ2-2, with 11 bases matching TRBD1. The CDR3 totals 15 residues. V shed 6 bases and J 7 bases; nucleotides not matched to a gene: 7. From germline, CDR1 is LNHDA and CDR2 SQIVND (reference sequence). The CDR3 nucleotides read TGTGCCAGTAGCCTCCGGGACAGGGGGGACGGGGAGCTGTTTTTT. Residues: CASSLRDRGDGELFF.

For the CDR3, the DNA is TGTGCCAGCAGACGGACAGGGTACTCTGGAAACACCATATATTTT. It encodes CASRRTGYSGNTIYF. The chain employs TRBV6-2 or TRBV6-3 and TRBJ1-3; 8 nucleotides align to TRBD1. CDR1 is MNHEY and CDR2 is SVGEGT in the germline V gene. This CDR3 is built from 15 residues. With V trimmed by 6 bases and J by 0 bases, 4 bases remained unmatched.

This chain uses TRBV9 with TRBJ2-3; D unresolved. Trimming left V 3 bases short and J 6 bases short, with 8 bases between. Germline lookup yields CDR1 SGDLS and CDR2 YYNGEE. The CDR3 is 12 amino acids. CDR3 amino acids: CASSGGGDTQYF. CDR3 bases: TGTGCCAGCAGCGGCGGTGGGGATACGCAGTATTTT.

The genes are TRBV4-1 and TRBJ1-6; no firm D call. V was cut by 0 bases and J by 10 bases, with 10 bases left in between. CDR3 length: 14 amino acids. Germline values: CDR1 MGHRA, CDR2 YSYEKL. The CDR3 sequence is CASSQDTGNSPLHF. CDR3 nucleotide sequence: TGCGCCAGCAGCCAAGATACGGGTAACTCACCCCTCCACTTT.

The rearrangement joins TRBV2 to TRBJ2-5, with 10 bases that match TRBD2. V lost 4 bases, J lost 3 bases, and 5 bases stayed unmatched. The CDR3 length is 15 residues. Germline V lookup: CDR1 SNHLY, CDR2 FYNNEI. DNA of the CDR3: TGTGCCAGCAGTGGCCCGGGGACTAGCGAAGAGACCCAGTACTTC. The encoded protein is CASSGPGTSEETQYF.

This chain connects TRBV5-7 to TRBJ2-4, with D unclear. TRBV5-7 is an open reading frame whose function is uncertain. Trimming removed 2 bases from V and 0 bases from J, with 9 bases in between. CDR3 length: 15 residues. CDR3 DNA sequence: TGTGCCAGCAGCTTCAAAGTTCTAGCCAAAAACATTCAGTACTTC. It yields the protein CASSFKVLAKNIQYF.

The chain has TRBV5-1 and TRBJ2-5; D gene unclear. The CDR3 has 13 amino acids. V was shortened by 4 bases and J by 3 bases, with 10 bases between the two germline ends. In germline, CDR1 is SGHRS, CDR2 YFSETQ. The CDR3 coding sequence is TGCGCCAGCAGCCCGGACCACGAAGAGACCCAGTACTTC. It translates to CASSPDHEETQYF.

This clonotype was detected only a few times. V usage is TRBV5-6 and J usage is TRBJ1-5; D not certain. V was trimmed by 3 bases and J by 4 bases, leaving 8 bases between them. This CDR3 has 13 residues. Germline CDR1 and CDR2: SGHDT and YYEEEE. CDR3 nucleotide sequence: TGTGCCAGCAGCTCCGGTGGGAATCAGCCCCAGCATTTT. Translating it yields CASSSGGNQPQHF.

This chain joins TRBV9 and TRBJ2-1, with D possibly TRBD1 on 6 matching bases. The ends were cut back, 0 bases at V and 8 bases at J, with 12 bases in the middle. The V gene's germline CDR1 is SGDLS and CDR2 YYNGEE. The CDR3 has 14 residues. The CDR3 DNA sequence: TGTGCCAGCAGCGTAGAACAGGGTGGCGATGAGCAGTTCTTC. Translation gives CASSVEQGGDEQFF.

The chain carries TRBV24-1 and TRBJ2-4; TRBD1 aligns across 7 bases. V trimming: 7 bases; J trimming: 8 bases; junction bases outside the gene matches: 7. This CDR3 contains 13 residues. Looked up from germline, CDR1 is KGHDR and CDR2 is SFDVKD. CDR3 in amino acids: CATSLKDRDIQYF. In nucleotides, the CDR3 is TGTGCCACCAGCCTCAAAGACAGGGACATTCAGTACTTC.

J is TRBJ1-2 and V is TRBV19; D ambiguous. V was trimmed by 6 bases and J by 5 bases, leaving 16 bases between them. The CDR3 extends over 14 amino acids. Germline V gene sequence: CDR1 LNHDA, CDR2 SQIVND (reference sequence). CDR3 DNA sequence: TGTGCCAGTAGCTACTCAGCGAGTGATTATGGCTACACCTTC. Protein sequence: CASSYSASDYGYTF. Full variable domain (rest looked up from reference TRBV19 and TRBJ1-2): DGGITQSPKYLFRKEGQNVTLSCEQNLNHDAMYWYRQDPGQGLRLIYYSQIVNDFQKGDIAEGYSVSREKKESFPLTVTSAQKNPTAFYLCASSYSASDYGYTFGSGTRLTVV.

The chain couples TRBV9 to TRBJ2-5, with 12 positions matching TRBD2. Germline V gives CDR1 SGDLS, CDR2 YYNGEE. The CDR3 is 16 residues long. J lost 4 bases, V lost 0 bases, and 4 bases had no gene match. CDR3 in amino acids: CASSVEASGGGETQYF. CDR3 bases: TGTGCCAGCAGCGTAGAGGCTAGCGGGGGGGGAGAGACCCAGTACTTC.

The J gene is TRBJ2-3, the V gene TRBV7-9, with TRBD2 matching 12 bases. Germline CDR1 and CDR2: SEHNR and FQNEAQ (reference sequence). V lost 5 bases to trimming and J lost 2 bases; unmatched junction nucleotides: 5. This CDR3 spans 16 amino acids. The CDR3, as DNA: TGTGCCAGCAGCGTTCTAGCGGGGGGGTACACAGATACGCAGTATTTT. Protein: CASSVLAGGYTDTQYF.

The chain joins TRBV3-1 to TRBJ2-7; 7 bases map to TRBD1. Germline loops: CDR1 LGHDT, CDR2 YNNKEL (reference sequence). The CDR3 contains 17 residues. V dropped 1 base and J dropped 1; count of bases not matched to a gene: 10. For the CDR3, the DNA is TGTGCCAGCAGCCAAGTAACACAGGGGCGCCGATCCTACGAGCAGTACTTC. It translates to CASSQVTQGRRSYEQYF.

CDR3 sequence: CASSLAHLAGPGELFF. The CDR3 nucleotides are TGCGCCAGCAGCTTGGCCCATCTAGCGGGGCCCGGGGAGCTGTTTTTT. The rearrangement uses TRBV5-1 and TRBJ2-2; 9 bases match TRBD2. The CDR3 totals 16 residues. Unmatched junction bases numbered 6, after V lost 0 bases and J lost 6 bases. Per the germline V gene, CDR1 is SGHRS and CDR2 is YFSETQ. Combining the CDR3 with reference TRBV5-1 and TRBJ2-2 gives the whole variable domain KAGVTQTPRYLIKTRGQQVTLSCSPISGHRSVSWYQQTPGQGLQFLFEYFSETQRNKGNFPGRFSGRQFSNSRSEMNVSTLELGDSALYLCASSLAHLAGPGELFFGEGSRLTVL.